The present T cell receptor (beta chain) was sequenced within a study of blood T cell repertoires in COVID-19 (dated by TCRdb to the early 2020s). Regarding the study in general: Collaborator samples came from the United States, Italy and Spain and covered acute and convalescent phases of COVID-19. Samples came from the ongoing ImmuneRACE study (first 160 participants) plus 1,254 subjects from 6 global collaborators. The material from the prospective study consisted of cDNA or gDNA derived from T cells, B-cell-depleted T cells, or PBMCs. Subjects who had been exposed to COVID-19, were actively infected with it, or had recovered from it provided the deeply sampled blood TCRbeta repertoires that made up the dataset. Where available, HLA class I and class II types were obtained from metadata supplied by the sample provider rather than from assay-based typing. The repertoires were released in a freely available public database meant as a resource for research on the immune response to SARS-CoV-2. The sample metadata nearly always contained a de-identified subject ID, COVID-19 status, age in years and sex. The study at large found these results: The amount of clinical and demographic metadata varied by source and participant and was provided uncurated.

The immunoSEQ Assay, a bias-controlled multiplex PCR, was used to amplify TCRbeta CDR3 regions from genomic DNA. In the paper's pipeline: Nucleated cell counts per sample were estimated from amplification of reference gene primers within the assay. Sequence reads were collapsed and filtered to measure the absolute abundance of every unique TCRbeta CDR3 rearrangement. For each sample, productive Simpson clonality was calculated as the square root of Simpson's diversity index over productive rearrangements. TCRdb obtained this table from immuneACCESS and retained in-frame rearrangements with V and J assigned. These tables miss some clones; where compared with another copy, unresolved V genes account for less than half of the shortfall, and the remainder is unexplained. That table supplies the V and J calls and clone size; D and trimming were determined from the DNA. The sample table contains fewer than 300,000 clones; only one count was recorded for about 90% of them. The ten largest clones take up 2% to 3% of the sample.

About this clone: Its antigen is currently not known. Base qualities were left out, and no much larger clone turns up one base away.

Inclusive of the bounding cysteine and phenylalanine, the CDR3 is 14 residues long. The read is trimmed to its CDR3 DNA, 42 bases read in frame from base 1. Germline trimming amounts to 5 bases on V and 10 bases on J, with 11 as the count of junction bases outside the gene matches. CDR1 and CDR2 (SGHDN, FVKESK) derive from the germline V gene. At one collaborating source in Seattle, patients were enrolled during active infection and were followed longitudinally through the course of disease. Collaborating institutions collected whole blood in K2EDTA tubes following their own protocols. Collaborator samples were shipped for TCRbeta analysis as frozen whole blood, isolated PBMCs, or DNA extracted from either sample type.

Recombination connected TRBV14 to TRBJ2-1; TRBD2 lines up with 7 middle nucleotides. This receptor was taken from a person aged 18 to 29 with COVID-19, enrolled during active disease. Sequencing was done on a sample of peripheral blood. The encoded CDR3 is CASSVHPLAGEQFF. The DNA sequence is given as TGTGCCAGCAGCGTGCACCCTTTAGCGGGCGAGCAGTTCTTC.